This TCR beta chain comes out of a study of blood T cell repertoires in COVID-19. Per the original data handling: Amplification with reference gene primers provided the estimates of nucleated cell counts. Here immunoSEQ multiplex PCR was the method, and the copy in TCRdb shows in-frame clones only, minus some. The V and J calls and clone size are taken from that table; D and trimming were inferred from the DNA. Of about 290,000 clones in the sample, around 90% were seen once. The CDR3 contains 14 residues. Germline CDR1 reads SNHLY; CDR2 reads FYNNEI. The V end was cut by 4 bases, the J end by 3 bases, with 13 bases between.

The specimen sequenced was peripheral blood. The receptor comes from a woman aged 40 to 49 who had recovered from COVID-19. The chain carries TRBV2 and TRBJ2-7, with D possibly being TRBD1 (6 bases). The DNA of the CDR3 is TGTGCCAGCAGTGGGCAGGGGCTTAACTACGAGCAGTACTTC. Amino acids: CASSGQGLNYEQYF.